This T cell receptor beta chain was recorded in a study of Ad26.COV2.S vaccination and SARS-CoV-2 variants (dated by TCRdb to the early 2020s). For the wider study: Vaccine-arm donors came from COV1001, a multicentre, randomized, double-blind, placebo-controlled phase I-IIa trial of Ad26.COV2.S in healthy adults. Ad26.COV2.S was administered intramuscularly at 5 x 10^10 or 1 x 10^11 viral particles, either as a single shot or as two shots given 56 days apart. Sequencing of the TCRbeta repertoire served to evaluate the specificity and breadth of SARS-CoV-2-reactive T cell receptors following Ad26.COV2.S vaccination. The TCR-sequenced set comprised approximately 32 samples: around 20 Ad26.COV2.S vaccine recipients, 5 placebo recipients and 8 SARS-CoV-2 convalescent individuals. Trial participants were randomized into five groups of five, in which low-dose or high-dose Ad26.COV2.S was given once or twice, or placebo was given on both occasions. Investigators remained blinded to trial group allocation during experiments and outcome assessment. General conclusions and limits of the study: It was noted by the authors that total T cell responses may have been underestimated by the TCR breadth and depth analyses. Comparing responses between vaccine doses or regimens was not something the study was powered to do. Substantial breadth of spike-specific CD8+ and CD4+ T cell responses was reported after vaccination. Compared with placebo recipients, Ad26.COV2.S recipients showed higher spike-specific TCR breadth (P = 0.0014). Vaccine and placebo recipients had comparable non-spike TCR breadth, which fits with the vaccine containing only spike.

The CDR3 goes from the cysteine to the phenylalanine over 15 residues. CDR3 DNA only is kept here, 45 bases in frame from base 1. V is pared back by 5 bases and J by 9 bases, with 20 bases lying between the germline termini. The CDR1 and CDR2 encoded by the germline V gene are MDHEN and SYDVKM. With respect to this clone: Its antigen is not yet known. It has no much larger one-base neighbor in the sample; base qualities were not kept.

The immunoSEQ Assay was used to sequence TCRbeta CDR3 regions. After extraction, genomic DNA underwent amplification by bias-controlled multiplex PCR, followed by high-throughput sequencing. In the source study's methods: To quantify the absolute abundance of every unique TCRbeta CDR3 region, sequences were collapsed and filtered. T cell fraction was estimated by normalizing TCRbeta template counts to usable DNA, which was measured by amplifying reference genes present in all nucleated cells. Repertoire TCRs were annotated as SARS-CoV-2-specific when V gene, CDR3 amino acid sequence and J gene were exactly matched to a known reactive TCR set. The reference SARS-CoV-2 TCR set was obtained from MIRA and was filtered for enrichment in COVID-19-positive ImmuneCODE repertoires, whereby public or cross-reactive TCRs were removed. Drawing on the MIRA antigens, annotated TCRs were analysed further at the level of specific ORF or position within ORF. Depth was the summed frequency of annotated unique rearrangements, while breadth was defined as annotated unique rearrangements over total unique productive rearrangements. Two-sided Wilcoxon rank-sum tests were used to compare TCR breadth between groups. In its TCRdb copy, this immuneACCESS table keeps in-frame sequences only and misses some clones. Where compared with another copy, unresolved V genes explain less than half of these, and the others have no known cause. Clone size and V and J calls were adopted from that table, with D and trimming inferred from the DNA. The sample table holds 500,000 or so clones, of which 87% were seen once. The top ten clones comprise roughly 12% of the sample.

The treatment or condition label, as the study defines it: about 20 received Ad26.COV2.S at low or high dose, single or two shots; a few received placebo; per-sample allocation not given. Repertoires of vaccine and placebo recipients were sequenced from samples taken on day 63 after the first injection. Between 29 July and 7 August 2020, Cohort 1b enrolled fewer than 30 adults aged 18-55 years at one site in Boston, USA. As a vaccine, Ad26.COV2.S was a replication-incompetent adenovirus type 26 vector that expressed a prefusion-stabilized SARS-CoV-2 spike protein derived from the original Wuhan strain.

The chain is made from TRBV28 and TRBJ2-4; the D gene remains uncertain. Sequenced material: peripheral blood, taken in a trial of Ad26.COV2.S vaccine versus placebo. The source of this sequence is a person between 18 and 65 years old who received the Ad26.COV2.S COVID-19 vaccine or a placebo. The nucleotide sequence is TGTGCCAGCAGTCCGATCATCCCGTCAAGGTTCATTCAGTACTTC. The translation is CASSPIIPSRFIQYF.